These 21 T cell receptor beta chains were sequenced from one sample in a study of cytomegalovirus exposure and HLA in healthy donors. The PCR was carried out with 60 Vbeta primers and 13 Jbeta primers. Sequenced by immunoSEQ multiplex PCR; TCRdb stores in-frame clones only, minus some. The data show roughly 140,000 clones, under 70% seen once. What was sequenced was PBMCs. Receptor source: a woman aged 25-40 years in good health and CMV-seropositive.

The V and J genes are TRBV11-2 and TRBJ1-1; D not certain. Trimming removed 2 bases from V and 5 bases from J, with 21 bases in between. The CDR3 is made up of 17 amino acids. Germline V gives CDR1 SGHAT, CDR2 FQNNGV. The CDR3 DNA is TGTGCCAGCAGCTTACCACCACACCCCCGGTTGAGGACTGAAGCTTTCTTT. Protein product: CASSLPPHPRLRTEAFF.

The genes are TRBV7-2 and TRBJ1-1; D ambiguous. Looked up from germline, CDR1 is SGHTA and CDR2 is FQGNSA. V was pared by 3 bases and J by 1 base, with 6 bases between. The CDR3 has 13 amino acids. CDR3 bases: TGTGCCAGCAGCTTCAATAGGAACACTGAAGCTTTCTTT. It specifies CASSFNRNTEAFF.

This clone was detected once. The V call is TRBV19, the J call TRBJ1-5; tentative D call: TRBD1 (6 bases). Trimming stripped 2 bases from V and 3 bases from J, with 17 bases between. Germline CDR1 LNHDA, CDR2 SQIVND (reference sequence). This CDR3 spans 17 amino acids. Written as DNA, the CDR3 is TGTGCCAGTAGTATACTCAGAGCAGGGGTTAACAATCAGCCCCAGCATTTT. Translation: CASSILRAGVNNQPQHF.

The V gene is TRBV5-5, the J gene TRBJ1-2, with 7 bases matching TRBD1. The CDR3 has 18 amino acids. Germline CDR1 reads SGHKS; CDR2 reads YYEKEE (reference sequence). Losses at the gene ends were 0 bases for V and 5 bases for J; bases not matched to a gene: 16. The CDR3 bases are TGTGCCAGCAGCTTGGCGGCGGGGACAGCGGATCTCTATTATGGCTACACCTTC. Translated: CASSLAAGTADLYYGYTF.

The V and J genes are TRBV28 and TRBJ2-3; 14 nucleotides agree with TRBD2. The germline gives CDR1 MDHEN, CDR2 SYDVKM. V lost 5 bases, J lost 5 bases, and 15 bases stayed unmatched. CDR3 length: 19 residues. The CDR3 DNA reads as TGTGCCAGCAGTACCGGACTGGGGAAGACTAGCGGGGGGGAAGATACGCAGTATTTT. Its translation: CASSTGLGKTSGGEDTQYF.

The CDR3 is CASSSTKTQYF. The CDR3 DNA is TGTGCCAGCAGCTCCACTAAGACCCAGTACTTC. The chain combines TRBV11-1 with TRBJ2-5; no definite D call. With 4 bases removed from V and 6 bases from J, the gap between germline ends came to 6 bases. Germline loops: CDR1 SGHAT, CDR2 FQDESV (reference sequence). The CDR3 covers 11 residues.

The V gene is TRBV5-5, the J gene TRBJ2-7; 7 bases align to TRBD1. The length of the CDR3 is 15 residues. Germline V gene sequence: CDR1 SGHKS, CDR2 YYEKEE (reference sequence). The V gene end was trimmed by 3 bases and the J gene end by 2 bases; junction bases not matched to a gene: 8. The CDR3 DNA is TGTGCCAGCAGCTATAGGGACAGCCTAACCTACGAGCAGTACTTC. This gives the protein CASSYRDSLTYEQYF.

This clone was detected only a few times. This sequence joins TRBV30 and TRBJ1-3; D remains unclear. V was pared by 4 bases and J by 3 bases, with 16 bases between. This CDR3 spans 15 amino acids. Looked up from germline, CDR1 is GTSNPN and CDR2 is SVGIG (reference sequence). The chain's CDR3 is CAWTPTPGFGNTIYF. The CDR3 bases are TGTGCCTGGACCCCCACCCCGGGATTTGGAAACACCATATATTTT.

V and J are TRBV6-6 and TRBJ1-5; D unclear. Germline V gene lookup returns CDR1 MNHNY and CDR2 SVGAGI (reference sequence). Trimming removed 3 bases at V and 1 base at J, with 10 bases between. The CDR3 spans 15 residues. CDR3 in DNA: TGTGCCAGCAGTTATCGCCTAGGCAGCAATCAGCCCCAGCATTTT. It encodes CASSYRLGSNQPQHF.

The CDR3 sequence is CASTYQETQYF. The CDR3 region has the DNA TGTGCCAGCACGTACCAAGAGACCCAGTACTTC. The V call is TRBV2, the J call TRBJ2-5, with no clear D. V was cut by 7 bases and J by 0 bases, with 3 bases left in between. CDR3 length: 11 amino acids. Germline assignment: CDR1 SNHLY and CDR2 FYNNEI.

This clone turned up a few times. The chain carries TRBV5-4 and TRBJ1-4; TRBD1 matches at 11 bases. Germline trimming cut 0 bases from V and 8 bases from J; bases unmatched to any gene: 15. In germline, CDR1 is SGHNT, CDR2 YYREEE (reference sequence). The CDR3 spans 19 residues. The CDR3 sequence is CASSLARDRGRLSREKLFF. For the CDR3, the DNA is TGTGCCAGCAGCTTGGCCAGGGACAGGGGGAGGTTGAGTCGGGAAAAACTGTTTTTT.

In its sample, this clone was seen a few times. The rearrangement links TRBV5-4 to TRBJ2-7; D is uncertain. The CDR3 extends over 15 amino acids. Deletions cut 1 base from V and 6 bases from J, with 17 bases between. Germline assignment: CDR1 SGHNT and CDR2 YYREEE (reference sequence). CDR3 amino acids: CASSLLPGSTREQYF. CDR3 in DNA: TGTGCCAGCAGCTTGCTACCAGGATCCACCCGCGAGCAGTACTTC.

There are a few counts of this clone. This chain connects TRBV7-6 to TRBJ1-5; D unresolved. Germline V gene data show CDR1 as SGHVS and CDR2 as FNYEAQ. V lost 1 base, J lost 8 bases, and 9 bases lay in between. The CDR3 consists of 13 residues. The CDR3 DNA is TGTGCCAGCAGCTTAGGTCAGAGCGAGCCCCAGCATTTT. Residues: CASSLGQSEPQHF. The full variable domain, its missing parts supplied by reference TRBV7-6 and TRBJ1-5, is GAGVSQSPRYKVTKRGQDVALRCDPISGHVSLYWYRQALGQGPEFLTYFNYEAQQDKSGLPNDRFSAERPEGSISTLTIQRTEQRDSAMYRCASSLGQSEPQHFGDGTRLSIL.

The CDR3 loop is CSAPETQYF. The CDR3 nucleotides are TGCAGTGCTCCGGAGACCCAGTACTTC. J is TRBJ2-5 and V is TRBV20-1; no definite D call. Germline values: CDR1 DFQATT, CDR2 SNEGSKA (reference sequence). The V end lost 5 bases, the J end lost 5 bases, and 3 bases lay between the germline ends. The CDR3 totals 9 residues.

A few counts support this clone. The chain recombines TRBV2 with TRBJ2-1; perhaps TRBD2 as D (5 bases). V was shortened by 6 bases and J by 0 bases, with 12 bases between the two germline ends. This CDR3 is built from 15 residues. Per germline, CDR1 SNHLY and CDR2 FYNNEI. The CDR3 DNA is TGTGCCAGCAGACTAGACAAGAGCTCCTACAATGAGCAGTTCTTC. It translates to CASRLDKSSYNEQFF.

This clone was picked up a small number of times. The chain recombines TRBV25-1 with TRBJ2-3; D might be TRBD1 (7 bases). Between the trimmed V and J ends, which lost 2 bases and 2 bases, there was a span of 17 bases. This CDR3 comprises 17 residues. Per the germline V gene, CDR1 is MGHDK and CDR2 is SYGVNS. CDR3 DNA: TGTGCCAGCAGTGAAGGAGGGAATACAGGGGACACAGATACGCAGTATTTT. Translated: CASSEGGNTGDTDTQYF.

The chain is built from TRBV19 and TRBJ1-1; 8 nucleotides match TRBD1. The CDR3 consists of 14 residues. V was clipped by 9 bases and J by 5 bases; unmatched bases: 11. Germline V gene data show CDR1 as LNHDA and CDR2 as SQIVND (reference sequence). The DNA of the CDR3 is TGTGCCAGCAAGATGGACAGGGCGAGGACTGAAGCTTTCTTT. It specifies CASKMDRARTEAFF. Full variable domain (missing parts from reference TRBV19 and TRBJ1-1): DGGITQSPKYLFRKEGQNVTLSCEQNLNHDAMYWYRQDPGQGLRLIYYSQIVNDFQKGDIAEGYSVSREKKESFPLTVTSAQKNPTAFYLCASKMDRARTEAFFGQGTRLTVV.

This clone appeared a single time. The genes are TRBV13 and TRBJ1-2; 8 positions match TRBD1. This CDR3 has 16 amino acids. The V gene end was trimmed by 2 bases and the J gene end by 8 bases; junction bases not matched to a gene: 13. Germline loops: CDR1 PRHDT, CDR2 FYEKMQ (reference sequence). CDR3 sequence (DNA): TGTGCCAGCAGCTTACTCAGGGGGCGTTTTTTAGAGGGCTACACCTTC. Translation gives CASSLLRGRFLEGYTF.

The rearrangement uses TRBV6-6 and TRBJ2-7, with 7 bases identical to TRBD1. The CDR3 length is 14 residues. Germline V gene sequence: CDR1 MNHNY, CDR2 SVGAGI (reference sequence). The J segment lost 0 bases and the V segment lost 7 bases, leaving 6 bases of the junction unmatched. As DNA, the CDR3 is TGTGCCAGCAAAGACAGGGCCAGCTCCTACGAGCAGTACTTC. It yields the protein CASKDRASSYEQYF.

The chain links TRBV18 to TRBJ2-5; 10 bases map to TRBD2. This CDR3 comprises 16 residues. Germline V CDR1 and CDR2: KGHSH, LQKENI. The ends lost 0 bases at V and 2 bases at J; junction bases unmatched: 3. CDR3: CASSPPSSGRQETQYF. Here the CDR3 DNA reads TGTGCCAGCTCACCACCGTCTAGCGGGAGACAAGAGACCCAGTACTTC.

The chain is built from TRBV7-4 and TRBJ2-2; maybe TRBD1 (5 bases). The CDR3 contains 16 residues. Trimming left V 4 bases short and J 7 bases short, with 19 bases between. Germline values: CDR1 SGHVT, CDR2 SQSDAQ. The CDR3 DNA sequence: TGTGCCAGCAGCTGTAATTCCCAGGGTTTCTACGGGGAGCTGTTTTTT. It translates to CASSCNSQGFYGELFF. Full variable domain (remainder filled in from reference TRBV7-4 and TRBJ2-2): GAGVSQSPRYKVAKRGRDVALRCDSISGHVTLYWYRQTLGQGSEVLTYSQSDAQRDKSGRPSGRFSAERPERSVSTLKIQRTEQGDSAVYLCASSCNSQGFYGELFFGEGSRLTVL.